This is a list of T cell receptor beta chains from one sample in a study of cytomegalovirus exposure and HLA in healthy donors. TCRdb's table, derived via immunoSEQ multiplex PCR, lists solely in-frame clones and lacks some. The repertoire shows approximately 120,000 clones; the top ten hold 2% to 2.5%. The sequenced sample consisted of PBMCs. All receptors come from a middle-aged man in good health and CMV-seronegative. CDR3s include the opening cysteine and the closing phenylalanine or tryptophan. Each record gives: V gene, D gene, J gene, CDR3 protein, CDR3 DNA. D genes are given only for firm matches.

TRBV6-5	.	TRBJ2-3	CASSYSSGFTDTQYF	TGTGCCAGCAGTTACTCCTCGGGGTTCACAGATACGCAGTATTTT
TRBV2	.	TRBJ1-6	CASKDSENSPLHF	TGTGCCAGCAAAGACTCGGAAAATTCACCCCTCCACTTT
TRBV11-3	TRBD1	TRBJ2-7	CASSLPDRGPYEQYF	TGTGCCAGCAGCCTACCGGACAGGGGACCCTACGAGCAGTACTTC
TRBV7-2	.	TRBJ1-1	CASSFQRTEAFF	TGTGCCAGCAGCTTTCAGAGGACTGAAGCTTTCTTT
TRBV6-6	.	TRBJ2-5	CASSLQETQYF	TGTGCCAGCAGCCTACAAGAGACCCAGTACTTC
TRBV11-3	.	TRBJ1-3	CASSLPGEAGNTIYF	TGTGCCAGCAGCCTTCCGGGGGAAGCTGGAAACACCATATATTTT
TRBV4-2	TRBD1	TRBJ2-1	CASSTGTGADSSYNEQFF	TGTGCCAGCAGCACCGGGACAGGGGCCGACAGCTCCTACAATGAGCAGTTCTTC
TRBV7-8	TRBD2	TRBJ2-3	CASSSQTGGGRTTDTQYF	TGTGCCAGCAGCTCCCAGACCGGGGGCGGGAGGACGACAGATACGCAGTATTTT
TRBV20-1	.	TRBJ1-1	CSAWGGRAFF	TGCAGTGCGTGGGGCGGACGGGCTTTCTTT
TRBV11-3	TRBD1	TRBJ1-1	CASSAGGTEAFF	TGTGCCAGCTCGGCAGGGGGCACTGAAGCTTTCTTT
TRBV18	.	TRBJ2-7	CASSRGLTSYEQYF	TGTGCCAGCTCGCGTGGACTGACGTCCTACGAGCAGTACTTC
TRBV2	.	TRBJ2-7	CASRQNGGYEQYF	TGTGCCAGCAGACAAAACGGAGGTTACGAGCAGTACTTC
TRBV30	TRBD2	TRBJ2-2	CAWSSYRGGGGELFF	TGTGCCTGGAGTTCATACCGCGGGGGGGGCGGGGAGCTGTTTTTT
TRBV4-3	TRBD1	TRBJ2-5	CASSRGDREGETQYF	TGCGCCAGCAGCCGAGGGGACAGGGAGGGAGAGACCCAGTACTTC
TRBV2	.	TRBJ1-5	CASSDGGNQPQHF	TGTGCCAGCTCGGACGGGGGGAATCAGCCCCAGCATTTT
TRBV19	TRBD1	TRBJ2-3	CASSIDKGTDLTSTDTQYF	TGTGCCAGTAGTATAGATAAGGGGACAGACCTTACTAGCACAGATACGCAGTATTTT
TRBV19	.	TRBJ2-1	CASSIVRDVQFF	TGTGCCAGTAGTATAGTGCGGGATGTGCAGTTCTTC
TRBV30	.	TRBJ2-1	CAWSVRFSSEQFF	TGTGCCTGGAGTGTACGCTTTAGCTCTGAGCAGTTCTTC
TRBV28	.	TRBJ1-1	CASLSTEAFF	TGTGCCAGTTTGAGTACTGAAGCTTTCTTT
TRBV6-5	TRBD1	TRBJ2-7	CASSYGTGEYEQYF	TGTGCCAGCAGTTACGGGACAGGGGAATACGAGCAGTACTTC
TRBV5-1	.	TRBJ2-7	CASSLWAASYEQYF	TGCGCCAGCAGCTTGTGGGCAGCCTCCTACGAGCAGTACTTC
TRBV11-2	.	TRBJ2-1	CASSFSARARNEQFF	TGTGCCAGCAGCTTCTCGGCCAGGGCTCGCAATGAGCAGTTCTTC
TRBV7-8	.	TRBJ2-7	CASSLGAAREPNYEQYF	TGTGCCAGCAGCTTAGGGGCAGCGCGGGAACCAAACTACGAGCAGTACTTC
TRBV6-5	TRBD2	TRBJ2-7	CASSSWTSGRAYEQYF	TGTGCCAGCAGTTCGTGGACTAGCGGACGGGCCTACGAGCAGTACTTC
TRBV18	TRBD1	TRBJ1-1	CASSPGQGTYSAFF	TGTGCCAGCTCACCGGGACAGGGGACGTATTCGGCTTTCTTT
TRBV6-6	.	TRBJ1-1	CASSYSGWNTEAFF	TGTGCCAGCAGTTATTCCGGGTGGAACACTGAAGCTTTCTTT
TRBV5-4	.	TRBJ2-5	CASKPGLGSETQYF	TGTGCCAGCAAACCAGGCCTGGGTTCAGAGACCCAGTACTTC
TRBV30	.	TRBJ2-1	CAWSVGGLSFF	TGTGCCTGGAGTGTGGGGGGATTGTCGTTCTTC
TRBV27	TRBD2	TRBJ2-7	CASSPPSGRGEQYF	TGTGCCAGCAGCCCCCCTAGCGGGAGAGGTGAGCAGTACTTC
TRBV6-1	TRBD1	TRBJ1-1	CASGPDRKVYTEAFF	TGTGCCAGCGGGCCGGACAGGAAAGTATACACTGAAGCTTTCTTT
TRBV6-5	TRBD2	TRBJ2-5	CASSRGLEETQYF	TGTGCCAGCAGCCGCGGACTAGAAGAGACCCAGTACTTC
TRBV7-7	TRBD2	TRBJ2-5	CASSLDGGAGGRETQYF	TGTGCTAGCAGCTTAGATGGGGGAGCGGGAGGTCGAGAGACCCAGTACTTC
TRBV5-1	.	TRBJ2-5	CASSLGGPSFEQYF	TGCGCCAGCAGCTTGGGCGGGCCAAGCTTTGAGCAGTACTTC
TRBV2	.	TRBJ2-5	CASSGKGETQYF	TGTGCCAGCAGTGGTAAGGGGGAGACCCAGTACTTC
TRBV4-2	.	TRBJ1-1	CASSQVVQGSGEAFF	TGTGCCAGCAGCCAAGTGGTCCAGGGGTCAGGAGAAGCTTTCTTT
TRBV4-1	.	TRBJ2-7	CASSQDPGWLLEQYF	TGCGCCAGCAGCCAAGATCCAGGGTGGCTACTCGAGCAGTACTTC
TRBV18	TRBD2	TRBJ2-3	CASSHFFSGSTDTQYF	TGTGCCAGCTCACACTTTTTTAGCGGGAGTACAGATACGCAGTATTTT
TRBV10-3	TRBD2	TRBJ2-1	CAISESRTSAAGEQFF	TGTGCCATCAGTGAGTCGAGGACTAGCGCAGCGGGTGAGCAGTTCTTC
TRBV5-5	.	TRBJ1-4	CASSLEMTMRGEKLFF	TGTGCCAGCAGCTTAGAAATGACAATGCGGGGTGAAAAACTGTTTTTT
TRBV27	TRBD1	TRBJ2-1	CASSFRSTGGTSYNEQFF	TGTGCCAGCAGTTTCCGGTCTACAGGGGGCACCTCCTACAATGAGCAGTTCTTC
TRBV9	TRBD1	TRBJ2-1	CASSVGTGGSNEQFF	TGTGCCAGCAGCGTAGGGACAGGGGGCTCCAATGAGCAGTTCTTC
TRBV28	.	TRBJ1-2	CASRVREGGGGYTF	TGTGCCAGCAGAGTTAGGGAGGGAGGCGGTGGCTACACCTTC
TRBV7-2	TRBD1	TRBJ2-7	CASSLATGGTSPYF	TGTGCCAGCAGCCTCGCAACAGGGGGCACCTCCCCGTACTTC
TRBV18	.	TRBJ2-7	CASSGVWAGANEQYF	TGTGCCAGCTCGGGGGTTTGGGCAGGGGCGAACGAGCAGTACTTC
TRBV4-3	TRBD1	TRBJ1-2	CASSQGTGDYGYTF	TGCGCCAGCAGCCAAGGGACAGGAGACTATGGCTACACCTTC
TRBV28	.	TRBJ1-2	CASSLWQAPNYGYTF	TGTGCCAGCAGTTTATGGCAGGCCCCCAACTATGGCTACACCTTC
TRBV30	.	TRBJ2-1	CAWSDRKVSYNEQFF	TGTGCCTGGAGCGACAGGAAGGTTTCCTACAATGAGCAGTTCTTC
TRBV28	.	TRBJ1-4	CASSQDSLATNEKLFF	TGTGCCAGCAGTCAGGACAGCCTTGCAACTAATGAAAAACTGTTTTTT
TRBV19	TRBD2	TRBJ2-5	CASSIGGGHQETQYF	TGTGCCAGTAGTATAGGGGGGGGTCACCAAGAGACCCAGTACTTC
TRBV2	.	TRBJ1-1	CASSPRSGAFF	TGTGCCAGCAGCCCCCGGTCCGGAGCTTTCTTT
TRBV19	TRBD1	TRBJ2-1	CASSTPKDFLGTGGRNEQFF	TGTGCCAGTAGTACACCTAAAGACTTTCTCGGGACAGGGGGCCGGAATGAGCAGTTCTTC
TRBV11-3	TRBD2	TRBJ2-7	CASSPSSGSDHHEQYF	TGTGCCAGCAGCCCATCTAGCGGGAGCGACCACCACGAGCAGTACTTC
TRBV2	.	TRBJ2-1	CASSEERISNGNEQFF	TGTGCCAGCAGTGAAGAGAGGATCTCCAACGGGAATGAGCAGTTCTTC
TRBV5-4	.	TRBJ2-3	CASSFNGDTQYF	TGTGCCAGCAGCTTCAACGGAGATACGCAGTATTTT
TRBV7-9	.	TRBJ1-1	CASSLHAGLNTEAFF	TGTGCCAGCAGCTTACATGCGGGCCTGAACACTGAAGCTTTCTTT
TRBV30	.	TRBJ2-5	CAWSGRLRRAQQETQYF	TGTGCCTGGAGTGGTCGTCTCCGGCGAGCGCAACAAGAGACCCAGTACTTC
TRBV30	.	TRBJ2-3	CAWSERADTQYF	TGTGCCTGGAGTGAACGGGCAGATACGCAGTATTTT
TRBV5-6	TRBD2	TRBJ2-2	CASSWGGRMNTGELFF	TGTGCCAGCAGCTGGGGGGGACGGATGAACACCGGGGAGCTGTTTTTT
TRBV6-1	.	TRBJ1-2	CASSEALTTGHGYTF	TGTGCCAGCAGTGAAGCGCTTACGACAGGTCACGGCTACACCTTC